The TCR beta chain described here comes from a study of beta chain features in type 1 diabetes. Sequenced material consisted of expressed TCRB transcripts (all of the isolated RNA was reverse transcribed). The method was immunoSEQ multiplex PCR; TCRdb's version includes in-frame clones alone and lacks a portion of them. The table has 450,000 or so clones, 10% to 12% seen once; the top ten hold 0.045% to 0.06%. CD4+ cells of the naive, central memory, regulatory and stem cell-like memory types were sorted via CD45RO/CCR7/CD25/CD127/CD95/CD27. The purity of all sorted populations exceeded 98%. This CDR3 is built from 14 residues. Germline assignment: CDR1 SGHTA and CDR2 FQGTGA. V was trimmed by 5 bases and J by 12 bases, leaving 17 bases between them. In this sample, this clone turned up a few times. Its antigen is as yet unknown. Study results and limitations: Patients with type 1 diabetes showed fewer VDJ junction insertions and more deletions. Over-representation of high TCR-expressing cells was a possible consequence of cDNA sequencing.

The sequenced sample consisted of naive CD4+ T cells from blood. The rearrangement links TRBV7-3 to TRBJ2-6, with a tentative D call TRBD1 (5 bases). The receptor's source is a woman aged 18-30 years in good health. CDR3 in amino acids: CASSPSQERSVLTF. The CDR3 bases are TGTGCCAGCAGCCCCTCACAGGAGAGGAGCGTCCTGACTTTC.